This T cell receptor (beta chain) was profiled in a study of blood T cell repertoires in COVID-19. Across the whole study: Samples taken during acute and convalescent COVID-19 were collected in the United States, Italy and Spain. PBMCs, B-cell-depleted T cells, or T cells were the source of the cDNA or gDNA that made up the material.

This clone was counted only a few times. V lost 3 bases and J lost 0, with 11 bases in between. Germline CDR1 reads MGHRA; CDR2 reads YSYEKL. The CDR3 runs to 15 residues. Under the authors' procedure: Researchers report that nucleated cell counts were estimated from reference gene primer amplification. Profiled with immunoSEQ multiplex PCR; TCRdb holds only in-frame clones, not every one. D and trimming come from the DNA, and the V and J calls and clone size come from that table. The sample has under 75,000 clones, 65% to 85% seen once. V gene TRBV4-1 combines with J gene TRBJ1-1, with D perhaps matching TRBD1 (6 bases). Sequencing was performed on peripheral blood. The TCR comes from a woman between 70 and 85 years old with acute or convalescent COVID-19. Here the CDR3 reads CASSQGGRVNTEAFF. The CDR3, as DNA: TGCGCCAGCAGCCAGGGGGGGCGGGTGAACACTGAAGCTTTCTTT.